The subject of this entry is one T cell receptor beta chain. Its antigen is unidentified. In the authors' workflow: ImmunoSEQ yielded junction-only sequences lacking quality scores, so filtering differed. The table came from immunoSEQ multiplex PCR; TCRdb's copy has only in-frame clones and leaves some out. V and J calls and clone size are copied from that table; D and trimming were computed from the DNA. The data hold 2 million to 3 million clones, with approximately 93% observed a single time. From CD4+ cells came CD45RA+ naive and CD45RA-negative memory subsets. This specimen comes from a study of shared clonotypes between healthy human individuals. At the level of the study: Each donor's CD4 naive and CD4 memory cells filled three plates apiece, CD8 naive two, and CD8 memory one. Study-level points and caveats: Generation of non-shared clonotypes was less probable than generation of clonotypes shared by all four donors.

The CDR3 totals 13 residues. V lost 9 bases and J lost 1, with 12 bases in between. From germline, CDR1 is MGHDK and CDR2 SYGVNS. The chain joins TRBV25-1 to TRBJ1-1, with a possible D match to TRBD1 (6 bases). The specimen sequenced was naive CD4+ T cells from PBMCs. Subset specified: CD45RA+ positively selected. The receptor's source is a man between 18 and 29 years old in good health. Some clones in this sample may be carry-over from other donors' samples. Here the CDR3 reads CASPMDRNTEAFF. The DNA of the CDR3 is TGTGCCAGTCCAATGGACAGGAACACTGAAGCTTTCTTT.